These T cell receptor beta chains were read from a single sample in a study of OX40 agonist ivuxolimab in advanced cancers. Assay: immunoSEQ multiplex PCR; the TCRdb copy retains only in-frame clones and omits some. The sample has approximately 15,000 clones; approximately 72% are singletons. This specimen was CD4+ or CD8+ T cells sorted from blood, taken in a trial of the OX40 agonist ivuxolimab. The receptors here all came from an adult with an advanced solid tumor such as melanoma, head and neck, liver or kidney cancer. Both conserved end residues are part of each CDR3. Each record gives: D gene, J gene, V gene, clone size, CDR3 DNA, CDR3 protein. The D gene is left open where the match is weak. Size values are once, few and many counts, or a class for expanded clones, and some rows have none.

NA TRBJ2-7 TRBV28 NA TGTGCCAGCAGTTTGCCTAGCTCCTACGAGCAGTACTTC CASSLPSSYEQYF
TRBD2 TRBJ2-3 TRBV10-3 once TGTGCCATCAGCGACCTTGGTAGCGGGAGAGAGGCAGATACGCAGTATTTT CAISDLGSGREADTQYF
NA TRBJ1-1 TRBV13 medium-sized TGTGCCAGCAGCTTAAAGACCTTGAACACTGAAGCTTTCTTT CASSLKTLNTEAFF
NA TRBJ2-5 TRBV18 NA TGTGCCAGCTCACCTCGCGGACAGGGAGGGGGTGAGACCCAGTACTTC CASSPRGQGGGETQYF
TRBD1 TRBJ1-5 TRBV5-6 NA TGTGCCAGCAGCTTCGGACAGGGTAGTCAGCCCCAGCATTTT CASSFGQGSQPQHF
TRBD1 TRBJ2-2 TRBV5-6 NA TGTGCCAGCAGCTTGGAAGGGGGACAGGGGGACACCGGGGAGCTGTTTTTT CASSLEGGQGDTGELFF
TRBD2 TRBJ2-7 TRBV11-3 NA TGTGCCAGCAGCTTAGTACAAGCCGGGACTATCTACGAGCAGTACTTC CASSLVQAGTIYEQYF
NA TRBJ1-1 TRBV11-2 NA TGTGCCAGCAGCTTGGTGGGGGGGGAAGCTTTCTTT CASSLVGGEAFF
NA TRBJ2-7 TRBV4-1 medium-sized TGCGCCAGCAGCCTCGACTCTGTGCGAACACGGTCCTACGAGCAGTACTTC CASSLDSVRTRSYEQYF
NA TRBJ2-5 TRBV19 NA TGTGCCAGTCTGGGCAGGGGCCTTAAAGAGACCCAGTACTTC CASLGRGLKETQYF
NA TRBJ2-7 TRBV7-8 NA TGTGCCAGCAGCCTTAGATCCTACGAGCAGTACTTC CASSLRSYEQYF
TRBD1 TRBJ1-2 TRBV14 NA TGTGCCAGATACCATGGAAGGGGGCGCTCTGACGGCTACACCTTC CARYHGRGRSDGYTF
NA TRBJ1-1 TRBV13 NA TGTGCCAGCAGCCCTCAAAGCACTGAAGCTTTCTTT CASSPQSTEAFF
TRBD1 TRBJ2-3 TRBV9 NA TGTGCCAGCAGCGCCGGGCCAGGTGGGACAGCACTAACAGATACGCAGTATTTT CASSAGPGGTALTDTQYF
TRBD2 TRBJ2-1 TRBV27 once TGTGCCAGCTCTCTTCGGGGCGGGAGACCTGAGCAGTTCTTC CASSLRGGRPEQFF
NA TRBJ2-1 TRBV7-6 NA TGTGCCAGCAGCTTAGGATACAATGAGCAGTTCTTC CASSLGYNEQFF
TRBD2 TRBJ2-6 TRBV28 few TGTGCCAGCAGTCTCACTAGCGGGAGGGCCGCTGGGGCCAACGTCCTGACTTTC CASSLTSGRAAGANVLTF
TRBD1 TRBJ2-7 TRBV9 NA TGTGCCAGCAGCGTAGATCCGGGACAGGTTGTTTCAGGCGAGCAGTACTTC CASSVDPGQVVSGEQYF
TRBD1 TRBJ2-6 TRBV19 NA TGTGCCAGTAGTATAACAGGGGGTTCTGGGGCCAACGTCCTGACTTTC CASSITGGSGANVLTF
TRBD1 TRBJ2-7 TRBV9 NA TGTGCCAGCAGCGTAGCAGGGGGCCTCAACTACGAGCAGTACTTC CASSVAGGLNYEQYF
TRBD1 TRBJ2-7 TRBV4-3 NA TGCGCCAGCAGCCATTGGGACAGAGCCTACGAGCAGTACTTC CASSHWDRAYEQYF
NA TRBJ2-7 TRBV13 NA TGTGCCAGCAGCTTAGGCCGGTCTTCTTACTACGAGCAGTACTTC CASSLGRSSYYEQYF
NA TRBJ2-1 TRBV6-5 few TGTGCCAGCAGTTACTCAGTTCCCCTCAATGAGCAGTTCTTC CASSYSVPLNEQFF
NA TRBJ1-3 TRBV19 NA TGTGCCAGTAGTATCTGGAGCTCTGGAAACACCATATATTTT CASSIWSSGNTIYF
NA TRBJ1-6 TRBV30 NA TGTGCCTGGAGTGTAGATGGGGAGTCACCCCTCCACTTT CAWSVDGESPLHF
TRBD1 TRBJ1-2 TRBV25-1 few TGTGCCAGCAGTGAGAGGGACAGGGACGGGATCGATGGCTACACCTTC CASSERDRDGIDGYTF
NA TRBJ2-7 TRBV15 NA TGTGCCACCAGCAGAGATGGTAAGGGGTCCTACGAGCAGTACTTC CATSRDGKGSYEQYF
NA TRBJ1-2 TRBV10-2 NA TGCGCCAGCAGTGACGGTCACCCGCCCTACACCTTC CASSDGHPPYTF
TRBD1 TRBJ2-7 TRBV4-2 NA TGTGCCAGCGGACAGGGCTACGAGCAGTACTTC CASGQGYEQYF
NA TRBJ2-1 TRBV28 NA TGTGCCAGCAGCCCGGGACACCCCTACAATGAGCAGTTCTTC CASSPGHPYNEQFF
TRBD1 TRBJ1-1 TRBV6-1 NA TGTGCCAGCTGGGGGGACAGGGGAATTACTGAAGCTTTCTTT CASWGDRGITEAFF
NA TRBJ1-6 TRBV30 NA TGTGCCTGGCAACAGGTATATAATTCACCCCTCCACTTT CAWQQVYNSPLHF
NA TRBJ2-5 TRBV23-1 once TGCGCCAGCAGTCAAGAAGGTACAGGGGCGGGGGAGGAGACCCAGTACTTC CASSQEGTGAGEETQYF
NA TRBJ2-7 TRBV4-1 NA TGCGCCAGCAGCCAAGAATGGGGGAATCCCTCCTACGAGCAGTACTTC CASSQEWGNPSYEQYF
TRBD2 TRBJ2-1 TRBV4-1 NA TGCGCCAGCAGCCAAGGCCTCCGGCTAGCGGGAGGAGATGAGCAGTTCTTC CASSQGLRLAGGDEQFF